This entry lists 27 T cell receptor beta chains sequenced from one sample in a study of cytomegalovirus exposure and HLA in healthy donors. PCR involved 60 Vbeta and 13 Jbeta primers. This table comes from immunoSEQ multiplex PCR, and its TCRdb copy is limited to in-frame clones, with some not included. The sample has approximately 190,000 clones, around four fifths seen once. Source material: PBMCs. The origin of the receptors is a man aged 40-50 years in good health and CMV-seropositive.

With respect to this clone: The identical CDR3 is also encoded by other nucleotide sequences in the sample. V is TRBV7-6 and J is TRBJ1-1; unclear D gene. The CDR3 runs 13 residues. V lost 1 base and J lost 4, with 7 bases in between. Per germline, CDR1 SGHVS and CDR2 FNYEAQ. CDR3 sequence: CASSLGYGTEAFF. CDR3 nucleotide sequence: TGTGCCAGCAGCTTAGGATACGGCACTGAAGCTTTCTTT.

This chain joins TRBV28 and TRBJ2-5, with D unclear. From germline, CDR1 is MDHEN and CDR2 SYDVKM. CDR3 size: 11 residues. V was trimmed by 6 bases and J by 8 bases, leaving 10 bases between them. The CDR3 sequence: CASSPSGTQYF. The CDR3 DNA is TGTGCCAGCAGCCCCTCAGGAACCCAGTACTTC. The whole variable domain, filled in from reference TRBV28 and TRBJ2-5, reads DVKVTQSSRYLVKRTGEKVFLECVQDMDHENMFWYRQDPGLGLRLIYFSYDVKMKEKGDIPEGYSVSREKKERFSLILESASTNQTSMYLCASSPSGTQYFGPGTRLLVL.

V usage is TRBV7-3 and J usage is TRBJ1-1, with 8 bases that match TRBD1. The CDR3 sequence is 13 residues long. Trimming removed 5 bases from V and 8 bases from J; junction bases left unmatched: 7. Germline CDR1 is SGHTA and CDR2 is FQGTGA. The CDR3 protein is CASSLGDRQEAFF. CDR3 DNA: TGTGCCAGCAGCCTCGGGGACAGGCAAGAAGCTTTCTTT. Filled out from reference TRBV7-3 and TRBJ1-1, the complete variable domain reads GAGVSQTPSNKVTEKGKYVELRCDPISGHTALYWYRQSLGQGPEFLIYFQGTGAADDSGLPNDRFFAVRPEGSVSTLKIQRTERGDSAVYLCASSLGDRQEAFFGQGTRLTVV.

J is TRBJ2-5 and V is TRBV7-8, with 7 bases identical to TRBD2. The last part of the DNA fits TRBJ2-7 better; the J call may be wrong. Germline CDR1 and CDR2: SGHVS and FQNEAQ. This CDR3 has 16 amino acids. For the CDR3, the DNA is TGTGCCAGCAGCTCCCTTCCCGGGACTAACTCCTACGAGCAGTACTTC. Its translation: CASSSLPGTNSYEQYF.

J is TRBJ1-3 and V is TRBV6-5, with 7 bases identical to TRBD1. CDR1 and CDR2 (germline): MNHEY, SVGAGI. There are 15 residues in the CDR3. The trim removed 6 bases at V and 0 bases at J, leaving 5 bases unmatched. Written as DNA, the CDR3 is TGTGCCAGCAGCGAGACAGGGAGCTCTGGAAACACCATATATTTT. Amino acids: CASSETGSSGNTIYF.

The chain uses TRBV2 and TRBJ1-6; D remains ambiguous. Germline CDR1 SNHLY, CDR2 FYNNEI. Trimming took off 2 bases at V and 8 bases at J, with 10 bases between the two ends. This CDR3 contains 14 residues. The CDR3 spells CASSEPQIHSPLHF. DNA for the CDR3: TGTGCCAGCAGTGAACCCCAGATACATTCACCCCTCCACTTT.

The J gene is TRBJ2-7, the V gene TRBV4-1; 7 bases are shared with TRBD1. CDR3 length equals 15 residues. Trimming at V came to 3 bases and at J to 3 bases, leaving 8 bases not matched to a gene. Germline CDR1 reads MGHRA; CDR2 reads YSYEKL. CDR3 protein: CASSHLDRPDYEQYF. The CDR3 DNA reads TGCGCCAGCAGCCACCTGGACAGGCCCGACTACGAGCAGTACTTC.

The chain has TRBV4-2 and TRBJ2-7; 10 bases map to TRBD2. The J segment lost 4 bases and the V segment lost 0 bases, leaving 9 bases of the junction unmatched. The CDR3 totals 17 residues. Germline-derived CDR1 and CDR2 are LGHNA and YNFKEQ. The CDR3 reads CASSQDVASGRGYEQYF. DNA for the CDR3: TGTGCCAGCAGCCAAGATGTGGCTAGCGGGAGAGGATACGAGCAGTACTTC.

This clone was observed once. The genes are TRBV18 and TRBJ2-3; TRBD2 agrees at 10 bases. Germline CDR1 reads KGHSH; CDR2 reads LQKENI. The CDR3 is 15 amino acids. V was pared by 3 bases and J by 0 bases, with 0 bases of the junction left unmatched. The CDR3 nucleotides read TGTGCCAGCTCACCGACTAGCGGGAGCACAGATACGCAGTATTTT. Translation gives CASSPTSGSTDTQYF.

The J gene is TRBJ2-3, the V gene TRBV6-5; a possible D gene is TRBD2 (6 bases). Trimming shortened V by 2 bases and J by 5 bases, and 17 bases separated the two germline ends. Germline CDR1 and CDR2: MNHEY and SVGAGI. The CDR3 totals 16 residues. The CDR3 sequence is CASSYVGGGRGDTQYF. Written as DNA, the CDR3 is TGTGCCAGCAGTTACGTGGGGGGTGGGAGAGGAGATACGCAGTATTTT.

The rearrangement uses TRBV7-2 and TRBJ2-2; TRBD1 might be the D (6 bases). Germline V gene lookup returns CDR1 SGHTA and CDR2 FQGNSA. V was shortened by 1 base and J by 4 bases, with 10 bases between the two germline ends. CDR3 length: 15 amino acids. The CDR3 is CASSLVGQTTGELFF. CDR3 nucleotide sequence: TGTGCCAGCAGCTTAGTAGGACAGACCACCGGGGAGCTGTTTTTT.

In its sample, this clone was seen a few times. CDR3 amino acids: CASSLFGGEDGELFF. DNA for the CDR3: TGTGCCAGCAGCTTGTTCGGGGGGGAGGACGGGGAGCTGTTTTTT. The chain is built from TRBV5-6 and TRBJ2-2; TRBD2 agrees at 8 bases. With V trimmed by 1 base and J by 7 bases, 6 bases remained unmatched. The CDR3 is 15 residues long. Germline V CDR1 and CDR2: SGHDT, YYEEEE.

A remark on this clone: In the same sample, other DNA sequences code for this CDR3. The chain has TRBV15 and TRBJ2-1; tentative D call: TRBD2 (7 bases). V lost 0 bases to trimming and J lost 4 bases, with 10 bases between them. From germline, CDR1 is LNHNV and CDR2 YYDKDF (reference sequence). The CDR3 has 15 amino acids. CDR3 residues: CATSRDRGGYNEQFF. For the CDR3, the DNA is TGTGCCACCAGCAGAGATAGGGGGGGATACAATGAGCAGTTCTTC.

The chain joins TRBV28 to TRBJ2-7, with 8 bases fitting TRBD1. Trimming removed 5 bases from V and 5 bases from J; junction bases left unmatched: 11. The length of the CDR3 is 15 residues. The germline gives CDR1 MDHEN, CDR2 SYDVKM. Here the CDR3 DNA reads TGTGCCAGCAGTCCCCCGGACAGGGATTGGAACGAGCAGTACTTC. Translation: CASSPPDRDWNEQYF.

The chain is built from TRBV15 and TRBJ1-1, with TRBD1 identical over 9 bases. Germline CDR1 reads LNHNV; CDR2 reads YYDKDF (reference sequence). V lost 9 bases and J lost 5; bases outside the gene matches: 10. The CDR3 length is 14 residues. As DNA, the CDR3 is TGTGCCACGGCCGTGACAGGGGGGAAAACTGAAGCTTTCTTT. Its translation: CATAVTGGKTEAFF.

V is TRBV6-6 and J is TRBJ2-7, with D maybe TRBD2 (6 bases). From germline, CDR1 is MNHNY and CDR2 SVGAGI (reference sequence). V shed 6 bases and J shed 5 bases, with 14 bases lying between them. CDR3 length equals 13 residues. The CDR3 protein is CASRQGLINEQYF. DNA of the CDR3: TGTGCCAGCAGGCAGGGACTTATAAACGAGCAGTACTTC.

CDR3 loop: CASSIGGTGAYEQYF. DNA for the CDR3: TGTGCCAGCAGCATTGGGGGGACAGGGGCCTACGAGCAGTACTTC. The rearrangement links TRBV7-3 to TRBJ2-7, with 10 bases aligning to TRBD1. Trimming at V came to 5 bases and at J to 2 bases, leaving 6 bases not matched to a gene. Germline loops: CDR1 SGHTA, CDR2 FQGTGA. CDR3 length: 15 amino acids.

The genes are TRBV7-8 and TRBJ2-5; tentative D call: TRBD2 (5 bases). CDR1 and CDR2 from the germline V gene are SGHVS and FQNEAQ. CDR3 length equals 15 residues. V lost 8 bases to trimming and J lost 3 bases, with 19 bases between them. As DNA, the CDR3 is TGTGCCAGCCGCCCACAGAGGGTAGGAGAAGAGACCCAGTACTTC. As protein: CASRPQRVGEETQYF.

This chain uses TRBV19 with TRBJ1-2; TRBD1 aligns across 11 bases. Unmatched junction bases numbered 10, after V lost 6 bases and J lost 4 bases. The CDR3 runs to 16 residues. CDR1 and CDR2 from the germline V gene are LNHDA and SQIVND (reference sequence). CDR3: CASRGAGTGGPYGYTF. CDR3 coding DNA: TGTGCCAGTAGAGGGGCCGGGACAGGGGGGCCCTATGGCTACACCTTC.

The J gene is TRBJ1-2, the V gene TRBV29-1; the D gene is possibly TRBD1 (6 bases). The CDR3 runs to 12 residues. The ends were cut back, 4 bases at V and 8 bases at J, with 14 bases in the middle. Germline-derived CDR1 and CDR2 are SQVTM and ANQGSEA. DNA for the CDR3: TGCAGCGTTGTCTTAGGGGGGGAGGGCTACACCTTC. Its protein is CSVVLGGEGYTF.

The chain recombines TRBV7-2 with TRBJ2-1; 8 bases are shared with TRBD2. The ends lost 1 base at V and 2 bases at J; junction bases unmatched: 4. Germline V gene sequence: CDR1 SGHTA, CDR2 FQGNSA. The CDR3 is made up of 16 amino acids. CDR3: CASSLGPGGAYNEQFF. As DNA, the CDR3 is TGTGCCAGCAGCTTAGGGCCGGGAGGGGCCTACAATGAGCAGTTCTTC.

The rearrangement joins TRBV5-3 to TRBJ1-1, with TRBD1 identical over 10 bases. TRBV5-3 is marked as an open reading frame, function uncertain. This CDR3 is built from 16 residues. With 3 bases clipped from V and 3 bases from J, the junction kept 8 bases outside the gene matches. The CDR3 sequence: CARSSSQGQGHTEAFF. DNA for the CDR3: TGTGCCAGAAGCTCAAGTCAGGGACAGGGGCACACTGAAGCTTTCTTT.

The chain employs TRBV5-4 and TRBJ2-1, with 10 bases matching TRBD1. Losses at the gene ends were 0 bases for V and 9 bases for J; bases not matched to a gene: 9. The CDR3 is 16 residues long. The V gene's germline CDR1 is SGHNT and CDR2 YYREEE (reference sequence). The CDR3 region is CASSLAGTGDAGEQFF. The DNA for the CDR3 is TGTGCCAGCAGCTTGGCCGGGACAGGGGATGCTGGTGAGCAGTTCTTC.

This clone was counted between two and nine times. V and J are TRBV7-8 and TRBJ2-1, with TRBD2 matching 7 bases. CDR3 length equals 18 residues. The V and J ends lost 0 bases and 5 bases, in that order; junction bases with no gene match: 13. Per germline, CDR1 SGHVS and CDR2 FQNEAQ. For the CDR3, the DNA is TGTGCCAGCAGCTTAGCCCAATTACCGGGACTAAAAGACAATGAGCAGTTCTTC. Translation: CASSLAQLPGLKDNEQFF.

The chain recombines TRBV27 with TRBJ2-1, with D tentatively TRBD2 (6 bases). This CDR3 region has 14 residues. Germline CDR1 MNHEY, CDR2 SMNVEV (reference sequence). The germline V and J ends were trimmed by 8 bases and 6 bases, with 17 bases remaining between them. The CDR3 DNA reads as TGTGCCAGCGCTGGGGACTCCTACGGCAATGAGCAGTTCTTC. It yields the protein CASAGDSYGNEQFF.

The chain couples TRBV5-1 to TRBJ2-1, with D unresolved. CDR1 and CDR2 from the germline V gene are SGHRS and YFSETQ. The CDR3 is 14 amino acids. V was clipped by 0 bases and J by 7 bases, with 11 bases between them. CDR3 coding DNA: TGCGCCAGCAGCTTGGGATCATCAGGTAATGAGCAGTTCTTC. Amino acids: CASSLGSSGNEQFF.

This chain connects TRBV29-1 to TRBJ2-7; the match to TRBD2 covers 9 bases. This CDR3 has 16 amino acids. Trimming cost V 2 bases and J 7 bases; bases outside gene matches: 15. Germline CDR1 reads SQVTM; CDR2 reads ANQGSEA. CDR3 sequence reads: CSVETGAGGRAREQYF. CDR3 sequence (DNA): TGCAGCGTTGAAACAGGGGCGGGCGGGAGGGCCAGGGAGCAGTACTTC.